Following are 20 T cell receptor beta chains from one sample sequenced in a study of blood T cell repertoires in COVID-19. Sequencing used immunoSEQ multiplex PCR; TCRdb keeps in-frame clones, though not all of them. This sample has over 300,000 clones; approximately 88% occur once, and the top ten carry 1.2%. The sequencing sample was made of peripheral blood. These receptors all stem from a man aged 35 to 55 with acute or convalescent COVID-19.

The chain combines TRBV18 with TRBJ1-2; D uncertain. The germline V gene has CDR1 KGHSH and CDR2 LQKENI. This CDR3 comprises 15 residues. V lost 1 base and J 8 bases, leaving 17 bases between the germline ends. CDR3 in amino acids: CASSPLSPSMEGYTF. CDR3 sequence (DNA): TGTGCCAGCTCACCACTCTCCCCCTCAATGGAGGGCTACACCTTC. The full variable domain, rest sourced from reference TRBV18 and TRBJ1-2, is NAGVMQNPRHLVRRRGQEARLRCSPMKGHSHVYWYRQLPEEGLKFMVYLQKENIIDESGMPKERFSAEFPKEGPSILRIQQVVRGDSAAYFCASSPLSPSMEGYTFGSGTRLTVV.

In DNA form, the CDR3 reads TGTGCCAGCTCACCAGGGACAGGCCCAGCCATCTTGGGCTACACCTTC. This sequence encodes CASSPGTGPAILGYTF. The chain recombines TRBV18 with TRBJ1-2, with TRBD1 identical over 8 bases. Germline CDR1 is KGHSH and CDR2 is LQKENI. V lost 2 bases and J lost 8; bases outside the gene matches: 13. This CDR3 is 16 amino acids long.

V and J are TRBV28 and TRBJ1-5, with 10 bases lining up with TRBD1. Germline values: CDR1 MDHEN, CDR2 SYDVKM. The CDR3 length is 15 residues. Trimming removed 7 bases from V and 6 bases from J; junction bases left unmatched: 9. The CDR3, as DNA: TGTGCCAGCATCCATCGGGGACAGGGGTTTCAGCCCCAGCATTTT. Translated: CASIHRGQGFQPQHF.

This clone was counted once. The V and J genes are TRBV18 and TRBJ1-1; tentatively, D is TRBD1 (5 bases). V was shortened by 3 bases and J by 1 base, with 18 bases between the two germline ends. CDR1 and CDR2 from the germline V gene are KGHSH and LQKENI. This CDR3 is built from 17 residues. The CDR3 region is CASSPKGRDGGNTEAFF. For the CDR3, the DNA is TGTGCCAGCTCACCCAAGGGTCGAGACGGGGGGAACACTGAAGCTTTCTTT.

The rearrangement links TRBV30 to TRBJ2-1, with D maybe TRBD1 (5 bases). There are 14 residues in the CDR3. Trimming took off 2 bases at V and 6 bases at J, with 14 bases between the two ends. CDR1 is GTSNPN, CDR2 SVGIG, per germline (reference sequence). The CDR3 loop is CAWSFFTGSNEQFF. The CDR3 coding sequence is TGTGCCTGGAGTTTCTTTACAGGTAGCAATGAGCAGTTCTTC.

The chain combines TRBV6-5 with TRBJ1-2; the D is unclear. Germline V gene sequence: CDR1 MNHEY, CDR2 SVGAGI. The CDR3 consists of 13 residues. The V gene lost 5 bases and the J gene lost 0 bases, with 7 bases spanning the gap. The CDR3: CASSLDANYGYTF. The CDR3 bases are TGTGCCAGCAGTCTAGATGCTAACTATGGCTACACCTTC.

The chain links TRBV19 to TRBJ2-7; 7 nucleotides agree with TRBD2. Germline V gives CDR1 LNHDA, CDR2 SQIVND (reference sequence). The V segment lost 4 bases and the J segment 0 bases; nucleotides outside the gene matches: 6. The CDR3 spans 15 residues. CDR3 in DNA: TGTGCCAGTAGTACTTACCCGGGGGGCTCCTACGAGCAGTACTTC. It specifies CASSTYPGGSYEQYF.

This chain joins TRBV5-1 and TRBJ1-1, with D uncertain. The CDR3 has 12 residues. The V gene lost 3 bases and the J gene lost 6 bases, with 9 bases spanning the gap. Germline CDR1 and CDR2: SGHRS and YFSETQ. The CDR3 protein is CASSSDNAEAFF. DNA of the CDR3: TGCGCCAGCAGCTCAGACAACGCTGAAGCTTTCTTT. Full variable domain (remainder filled in from reference TRBV5-1 and TRBJ1-1): KAGVTQTPRYLIKTRGQQVTLSCSPISGHRSVSWYQQTPGQGLQFLFEYFSETQRNKGNFPGRFSGRQFSNSRSEMNVSTLELGDSALYLCASSSDNAEAFFGQGTRLTVV.

V is TRBV5-6 and J is TRBJ2-1; D gene uncertain. V dropped 2 bases and J dropped 6 bases, with 21 bases sitting between them. This CDR3 is 17 amino acids long. CDR1 SGHDT and CDR2 YYEEEE come from the germline V gene. This chain's CDR3 is CASSLTPGYRQVNEQFF. The CDR3, as DNA: TGTGCCAGCAGCTTAACCCCTGGTTACAGACAAGTCAATGAGCAGTTCTTC. Looking up the rest from reference TRBV5-6 and TRBJ2-1 gives the full variable domain: DAGVTQSPTHLIKTRGQQVTLRCSPKSGHDTVSWYQQALGQGPQFIFQYYEEEERQRGNFPDRFSGHQFPNYSSELNVNALLLGDSALYLCASSLTPGYRQVNEQFFGPGTRLTVL.

The chain is built from TRBV27 and TRBJ1-1; a possible D gene is TRBD1 (6 bases). Between the trimmed V and J ends, which lost 4 bases and 9 bases, there was a span of 12 bases. This CDR3 is built from 12 residues. Germline values: CDR1 MNHEY, CDR2 SMNVEV (reference sequence). Here the CDR3 DNA reads TGTGCCAGCAGTTATGGACAGAGTAAAGCTTTCTTT. This codes for CASSYGQSKAFF.

The chain combines TRBV27 with TRBJ1-1; a weak D match, TRBD1 (5 bases). The CDR3 is made up of 15 amino acids. V lost 3 bases to trimming and J lost 6 bases, with 17 bases between them. CDR1 is MNHEY and CDR2 is SMNVEV in the germline V gene (reference sequence). The DNA for the CDR3 is TGTGCCAGCAGTTTCCGGACGGGGGTGGAGTCTGAAGCTTTCTTT. Translating it yields CASSFRTGVESEAFF.

The J gene is TRBJ1-2, the V gene TRBV3-1 (or the pseudogene TRBV3-2); D is undetermined. Per the germline V gene, CDR1 is LGHDT and CDR2 is YNNKEL (reference sequence). The length of the CDR3 is 18 residues. Trimming stripped 0 bases from V and 5 bases from J, with 22 bases between. The CDR3 DNA is TGTGCCAGCAGCCAAGAAAACGGCGGCCAATCCTTACTTTATGGCTACACCTTC. It yields the protein CASSQENGGQSLLYGYTF.

This clone was found once. The genes are TRBV7-2 and TRBJ2-7; D uncertain. The CDR3 is made up of 16 amino acids. V was pared by 0 bases and J by 2 bases, with 14 bases between. The germline V gene has CDR1 SGHTA and CDR2 FQGNSA. The CDR3 region has the DNA TGTGCCAGCAGCTTAGCGACACCAGCCAGGCCCTACGAGCAGTACTTC. Its protein product is CASSLATPARPYEQYF.

This clone was found a few times. The chain recombines TRBV30 with TRBJ1-3, with a tentative D call TRBD1 (6 bases). CDR1 and CDR2 from the germline V gene are GTSNPN and SVGIG (reference sequence). V was pared by 3 bases and J by 2 bases, with 14 bases between. The CDR3 loop spans 15 amino acids. The CDR3 sequence is CAWSQDRDTGNTIYF. The CDR3 nucleotides are TGTGCCTGGAGCCAAGACCGGGACACTGGAAACACCATATATTTT.

V gene TRBV28 combines with J gene TRBJ1-1, with unresolved D. V was cut by 8 bases and J by 0 bases, with 13 bases left in between. Germline loops: CDR1 MDHEN, CDR2 SYDVKM. The length of the CDR3 is 14 residues. The CDR3 DNA reads as TGTGCCAGCCGTCTAGCTACTTTGAACACTGAAGCTTTCTTT. It encodes CASRLATLNTEAFF. The full variable domain, its missing parts supplied by reference TRBV28 and TRBJ1-1, is DVKVTQSSRYLVKRTGEKVFLECVQDMDHENMFWYRQDPGLGLRLIYFSYDVKMKEKGDIPEGYSVSREKKERFSLILESASTNQTSMYLCASRLATLNTEAFFGQGTRLTVV.

This clone showed up just once. The J gene is TRBJ1-1, the V gene TRBV2, with TRBD1 matching over 11 bases. The trim removed 7 bases at V and 5 bases at J, leaving 6 bases unmatched. CDR3 length: 14 residues. The germline CDR1 and CDR2 sequences are SNHLY and FYNNEI. The CDR3 DNA reads TGTGCCAGCACCCTGGACAGGGGGCGTACTGAAGCTTTCTTT. The encoded protein is CASTLDRGRTEAFF.

This clone was seen repeatedly, ten times or more. V is TRBV5-6 and J is TRBJ2-7; 13 positions match TRBD2. After removal of 4 bases from V and 4 bases from J, the junction contained 5 bases not matched to a gene. This CDR3 is built from 15 residues. Germline V gene lookup returns CDR1 SGHDT and CDR2 YYEEEE. DNA of the CDR3: TGTGCCAGCAGCCCTACGGGACTAGCGGGGTACGAGCAGTACTTC. Encoded protein: CASSPTGLAGYEQYF.

The V gene is TRBV6-5, the J gene TRBJ2-1, with D unresolved. Germline CDR1 reads MNHEY; CDR2 reads SVGAGI. CDR3 length: 15 amino acids. Trimming took off 7 bases at V and 0 bases at J, with 13 bases between the two ends. The CDR3 protein is CASTLEAYSYNEQFF. The CDR3 region has the DNA TGTGCCAGCACCTTAGAGGCCTACTCCTACAATGAGCAGTTCTTC.

The gene calls are TRBV12-3 or TRBV12-4 and TRBJ2-2; D is unclear. The CDR3 extends over 12 amino acids. With 6 bases removed from V and 2 bases from J, the gap between germline ends came to 4 bases. The CDR3 here is CASRLNTGELFF. The CDR3 DNA sequence: TGTGCCAGCAGACTCAACACCGGGGAGCTGTTTTTT.

The chain employs TRBV2 and TRBJ1-2, with 8 bases aligning to TRBD1. Germline CDR1 SNHLY, CDR2 FYNNEI. This CDR3 has 14 amino acids. V lost 5 bases to trimming and J lost 3 bases; unmatched junction nucleotides: 5. CDR3 region: CASSTWTGYYGYTF. CDR3 nucleotides: TGTGCCAGCAGTACCTGGACAGGGTACTATGGCTACACCTTC.